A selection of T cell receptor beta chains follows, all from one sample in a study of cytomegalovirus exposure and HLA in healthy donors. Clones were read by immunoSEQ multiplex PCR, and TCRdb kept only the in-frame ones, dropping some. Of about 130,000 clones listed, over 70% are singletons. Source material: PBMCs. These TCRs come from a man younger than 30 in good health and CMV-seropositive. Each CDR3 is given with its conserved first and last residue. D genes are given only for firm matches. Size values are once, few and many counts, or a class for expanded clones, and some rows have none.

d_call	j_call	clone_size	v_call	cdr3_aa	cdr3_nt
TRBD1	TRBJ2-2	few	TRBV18	CASSPYRDRVPFLDTGELFF	TGTGCCAGCTCACCCTACCGGGACAGGGTCCCTTTTTTGGACACCGGGGAGCTGTTTTTT
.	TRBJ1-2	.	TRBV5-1	CASRIGQGNYGYTF	TGCGCCAGCAGGATAGGGCAGGGTAACTATGGCTACACCTTC
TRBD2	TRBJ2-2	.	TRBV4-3	CASSQRLAGGQNTGELFF	TGCGCCAGCAGCCAACGACTAGCGGGGGGCCAGAACACCGGGGAGCTGTTTTTT
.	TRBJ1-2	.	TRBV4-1	CASSQEQGGYGYTF	TGCGCCAGCAGCCAAGAGCAGGGCGGCTATGGCTACACCTTC
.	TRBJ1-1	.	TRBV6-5	CASSRGFGEAFF	TGTGCCAGCAGTAGGGGGTTCGGTGAAGCTTTCTTT
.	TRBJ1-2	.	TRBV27	CASSSTAQDRNYGYTF	TGTGCCAGCAGTTCCACTGCCCAGGACAGAAACTATGGCTACACCTTC
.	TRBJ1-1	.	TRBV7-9	CASSFRRGTEAFF	TGTGCCAGCAGCTTCAGGAGGGGAACTGAAGCTTTCTTT
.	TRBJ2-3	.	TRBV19	CASSITGGTDTQYF	TGTGCCAGTAGTATAACTGGAGGGACAGATACGCAGTATTTT
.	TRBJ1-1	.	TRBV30	CAWRGETRVEAFF	TGTGCCTGGAGAGGGGAAACGCGAGTCGAAGCTTTCTTT
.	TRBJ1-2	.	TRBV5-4	CASSSGGTYGYTF	TGTGCCAGCAGCTCGGGCGGGACCTATGGCTACACCTTC
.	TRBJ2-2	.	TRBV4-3	CASSQYTDSTGELFF	TGCGCCAGCAGCCAATATACGGACAGCACCGGGGAGCTGTTTTTT
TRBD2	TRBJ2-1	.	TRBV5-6	CASSLGPLAGINEQFF	TGTGCCAGCAGCTTGGGTCCACTAGCGGGAATCAATGAGCAGTTCTTC
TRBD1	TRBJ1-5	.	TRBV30	CAWSRSQDRINQPQHF	TGTGCCTGGAGTCGCTCTCAGGACAGGATCAATCAGCCCCAGCATTTT
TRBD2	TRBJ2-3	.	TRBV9	CASSVIGGALDF	TGTGCCAGCAGCGTAATCGGGGGGGCCTTGGATTTT
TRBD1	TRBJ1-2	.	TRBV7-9	CSSSLQGANYGYTF	TGTTCCAGCAGCTTACAGGGGGCTAACTATGGCTACACCTTC
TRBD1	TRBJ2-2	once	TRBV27	CASSLSPRDRGRTGELFF	TGTGCCAGCAGTTTATCCCCCCGAGATAGGGGGCGAACCGGGGAGCTGTTTTTT
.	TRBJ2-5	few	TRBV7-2	CASSLASLGAGTQETQYF	TGTGCCAGCAGCTTAGCGTCATTAGGGGCGGGGACGCAAGAGACCCAGTACTTC
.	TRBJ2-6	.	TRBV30	CAWSVRVRFSGANVLTF	TGTGCCTGGAGTGTCAGGGTCCGATTCTCTGGGGCCAACGTCCTGACTTTC
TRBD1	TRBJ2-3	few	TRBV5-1	CASSLQGPHTDTQYF	TGCGCCAGCAGCTTACAGGGGCCCCACACAGATACGCAGTATTTT
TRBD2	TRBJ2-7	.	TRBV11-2	CASSLGGGTIYEQYF	TGTGCCAGCAGCTTAGGCGGGGGGACGATTTACGAGCAGTACTTC
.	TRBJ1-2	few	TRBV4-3	CASSQDGLGAEDGYTF	TGCGCCAGCAGCCAAGATGGTTTGGGGGCCGAAGATGGCTACACCTTC
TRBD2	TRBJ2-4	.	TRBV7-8	CASSLDEAGGNIQYF	TGTGCCAGCAGCTTGGACGAGGCGGGGGGAAACATTCAGTACTTC
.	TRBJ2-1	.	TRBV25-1	CASSEFKGGDNEQFF	TGTGCCAGCAGTGAATTTAAGGGCGGGGACAATGAGCAGTTCTTC